This entry concerns a single T cell receptor beta chain. The data belong to a study of blood T cell repertoires in COVID-19. In the study overall: Sites in the United States, Italy and Spain provided acute and convalescent COVID-19 samples. PBMCs, B-cell-depleted T cells, or T cells were the source of the cDNA or gDNA that made up the material.

As handled by the study authors: Quantification of nucleated cells was approximated via reference gene primer amplification. The protocol was immunoSEQ multiplex PCR, while the TCRdb copy is restricted to in-frame clones and leaves out a portion. That table supplies the V and J calls and clone size; D and trimming were determined from the DNA. This sample has about 300,000 clones, with over 75% found just once. CDR3 size: 14 residues. CDR1 is SNHLY, CDR2 FYNNEI, per germline. The V and J ends lost 6 bases and 5 bases respectively, with 16 bases between them. The sample consisted of peripheral blood. This chain links TRBV2 with TRBJ1-1; perhaps TRBD1 as D (6 bases). This clonotype originated in a man aged 18 to 35 with active or convalescent COVID-19. DNA of the CDR3: TGTGCCAGCAGCGCCCGTTGGGGGCGAACTGAAGCTTTCTTT. Translating gives CASSARWGRTEAFF.